A single sample gave rise to the 14 T cell receptor beta chains below, sequenced in a study of shared clonotypes between healthy human individuals. Assay used: immunoSEQ multiplex PCR; TCRdb lists only in-frame clones, some missing. Of hundreds of thousands of clones listed, around 96% are singletons. The sample taken for sequencing was naive CD4+ T cells sorted from blood. Stated subset: CD45RA+ positively selected. These receptors came from a woman aged 30 to 39 in good health.

The V and J genes are TRBV28 and TRBJ2-7, with D uncertain. The V gene lost 3 bases and the J gene lost 7 bases, with 13 bases spanning the gap. CDR1 and CDR2 from the germline V gene are MDHEN and SYDVKM. CDR3 length: 13 amino acids. The CDR3 nucleotides are TGTGCCAGCAGTTTCTTGGCCGGCCCGGAGCAGTACTTC. It yields the protein CASSFLAGPEQYF.

The genes are TRBV28 and TRBJ1-5; weak D call: TRBD1 (5 bases). Germline loops: CDR1 MDHEN, CDR2 SYDVKM. The V end was cut by 2 bases, the J end by 5 bases, with 10 bases between. The CDR3 is 14 residues long. The DNA of the CDR3 is TGTGCCAGCAGTTTAAGGGGAACGTATCAGCCCCAGCATTTT. It yields the protein CASSLRGTYQPQHF.

The chain carries TRBV30 and TRBJ1-1, with D unclear. Trimming took off 5 bases at V and 1 base at J, with 11 bases between the two ends. CDR3 length equals 13 residues. Germline V CDR1 and CDR2: GTSNPN, SVGIG (reference sequence). DNA of the CDR3: TGTGCCTGGGGCCAGACATCGAACACTGAAGCTTTCTTT. Its protein product is CAWGQTSNTEAFF.

V usage is TRBV18 and J usage is TRBJ1-1; D unclear. Trimming left V 3 bases short and J 1 base short, with 6 bases between. Per the germline V gene, CDR1 is KGHSH and CDR2 is LQKENI. The CDR3 loop spans 13 amino acids. The CDR3 sequence: CASSPNPNTEAFF. In DNA, the CDR3 is TGTGCCAGCTCACCGAACCCGAACACTGAAGCTTTCTTT.

This chain links TRBV28 with TRBJ1-1; D gene uncertain. The CDR3 has 13 residues. CDR1 is MDHEN and CDR2 is SYDVKM in the germline V gene. Trimming took 8 bases from V and 5 from J, leaving 15 bases between them. CDR3 DNA: TGTGCCAGCGCCGAGGATGGGAGGACTGAAGCTTTCTTT. Its translation is CASAEDGRTEAFF. Supplemented by reference TRBV28 and TRBJ1-1, the full variable domain reads DVKVTQSSRYLVKRTGEKVFLECVQDMDHENMFWYRQDPGLGLRLIYFSYDVKMKEKGDIPEGYSVSREKKERFSLILESASTNQTSMYLCASAEDGRTEAFFGQGTRLTVV.

This rearrangement joins TRBV5-1 to TRBJ2-7, with D possibly called TRBD1 or TRBD2 (5 bases each). The CDR3 covers 15 residues. V lost 4 bases, J lost 2 bases, and 16 bases lay in between. Germline V CDR1 and CDR2: SGHRS, YFSETQ. The CDR3 bases are TGCGCCAGCAGCACACGGGCAGGGAGCACCTACGAGCAGTACTTC. The encoded protein is CASSTRAGSTYEQYF.

This clone was observed once. The CDR3 is CASRGVSSGANVLTF. Here the CDR3 DNA reads TGTGCCAGCAGAGGCGTAAGCTCTGGGGCCAACGTCCTGACTTTC. The rearrangement joins TRBV2 to TRBJ2-6; D remains ambiguous. Trimming removed 6 bases from V and 0 bases from J, with 9 bases in between. The germline V gene encodes CDR1 SNHLY and CDR2 FYNNEI. CDR3 length equals 15 residues.

The V gene is TRBV18, the J gene TRBJ2-1; TRBD2 agrees at 8 bases. Germline trimming cut 1 base from V and 10 bases from J; bases unmatched to any gene: 12. This CDR3 has 16 amino acids. CDR1 KGHSH and CDR2 LQKENI come from the germline V gene. The CDR3, as DNA: TGTGCCAGCTCACCACTTCCCAGCGGGAGTATTGGAGAGCAGTTCTTC. Residues: CASSPLPSGSIGEQFF.

The gene calls are TRBV27 and TRBJ2-6; D call uncertain. Per germline, CDR1 MNHEY and CDR2 SMNVEV (reference sequence). The CDR3 spans 15 residues. With 4 bases removed from V and 2 bases from J, the gap between germline ends came to 9 bases. For the CDR3, the DNA is TGTGCCAGCAGTTCTGTCGGAACTGGGGCCAACGTCCTGACTTTC. Its translation is CASSSVGTGANVLTF.

The CDR3 spells CASSRGLVTYEQYF. DNA of the CDR3: TGTGCCAGCAGCCGGGGACTGGTGACCTACGAGCAGTACTTC. This chain uses TRBV28 with TRBJ2-7; TRBD2 might be the D (6 bases). V lost 6 bases and J lost 2, with 14 bases in between. Germline V gene data show CDR1 as MDHEN and CDR2 as SYDVKM. There are 14 residues in the CDR3.

This chain links TRBV7-2 with TRBJ2-1, with 12 bases identical to TRBD2. V shed 3 bases, J shed 9 bases, and the junction held 9 bases outside the gene matches. CDR1 and CDR2 (germline): SGHTA, FQGNSA. The CDR3 has 16 amino acids. CDR3 sequence (DNA): TGTGCCAGCAGCTTGGGTCTAGCGGGAGGGCTGAGTGAGCAGTTCTTC. Translated: CASSLGLAGGLSEQFF.

This sequence joins TRBV2 and TRBJ2-1, with TRBD2 identical over 11 bases. The J segment lost 6 bases and the V segment lost 5 bases, leaving 6 bases of the junction unmatched. Germline lookup yields CDR1 SNHLY and CDR2 FYNNEI. The CDR3 sequence is 15 residues long. The CDR3 protein is CASSTGTSGINEQFF. DNA of the CDR3: TGTGCCAGCAGTACCGGGACTAGCGGAATCAATGAGCAGTTCTTC. Based on the CDR3 plus reference TRBV2 and TRBJ2-1, the full variable domain is EPEVTQTPSHQVTQMGQEVILRCVPISNHLYFYWYRQILGQKVEFLVSFYNNEISEKSEIFDDQFSVERPDGSNFTLKIRSTKLEDSAMYFCASSTGTSGINEQFFGPGTRLTVL.

The V call is TRBV4-1, the J call TRBJ2-1, with 9 bases that match TRBD2. Germline assignment: CDR1 MGHRA and CDR2 YSYEKL. V lost 4 bases, J lost 4 bases, and 14 bases stayed unmatched. The CDR3 consists of 18 residues. CDR3 coding DNA: TGCGCCAGCAGCCGGGGGGCGGCGCGCGGGAGGGTTTACAATGAGCAGTTCTTC. Translating gives CASSRGAARGRVYNEQFF.

This clone is a singleton in its sample. The CDR3 DNA reads as TGTGCCAGCAGCCCTGGACAGGGAATAGCCAAAAACATTCAGTACTTC. This translates into CASSPGQGIAKNIQYF. This chain uses TRBV7-9 with TRBJ2-4; TRBD1 agrees at 8 bases. This CDR3 contains 16 residues. With V trimmed by 5 bases and J by 0 bases, 6 bases remained unmatched. The V gene's germline CDR1 is SEHNR and CDR2 FQNEAQ (reference sequence).